The following is a TCR beta chain sequence with its context. Ten or more counts support this clonotype. There is no known antigen for this receptor. No quality values exist for individual bases; no much larger clone is one base distant. Sequencing was carried out with an Illumina NovaSeq 6000. TCR cDNA was synthesized by 5'RACE template switching, through which a universal primer site and unique molecular identifiers were introduced. cDNA synthesis was primed from both the TCR alpha and TCR beta constant segments. Two PCR steps were used to amplify libraries, with sample barcodes and sequencing adapters being added in the second step. Sequencing of libraries was done on Illumina HiSeq 2500 (2x100 bp) or NovaSeq (2x150 bp). In the authors' own workflow: Reads were demultiplexed and collapsed into UMI consensus sequences with MIGEC, and V(D)J alignment was performed with MiXCR. Vaccine-responding clonotypes were defined with edgeR using replicate PBMC samples, requiring FDR below 0.01 and a log2 fold change above 5 up to day 15. Each bulk clonotype received a CD4 or CD8 identity based on whether the sequenced CD4 or CD8 repertoire contained that clonotype at higher abundance. Using fastp trimming at Q25 and MiXCR clonotype assembly, TCRdb reanalyzed the public sequencing data and kept in-frame beta chains. Under each unique CDR3 protein, matching rows form one entry showing the most common genes and DNA. The V and J calls, along with clone size, are taken from TCRdb and not from the paper's own processing. This sample is represented by 250,000 to 400,000 distinct CDR3 sequences; over 3.5% of them were singletons. Less than 20% of the sample is taken by the ten largest.

The source of the sample is a study of T cells after yellow fever vaccination (dated by TCRdb to between 2018 and 2021). A note on the overall study: The SMART-Seq v4 Ultra Low Input RNA kit was used to prepare libraries from fractions with low cell numbers. The cohort comprised two healthy male donors, one aged 18 to 30 and one aged 30 to 40 years. Blood was drawn at multiple timepoints before and after primary and secondary immunization, with bulk PBMC replicates and cell subsets isolated. Bulk TCR alpha and beta repertoires were sequenced longitudinally to track T-cell clones before and after primary and booster YFV17D yellow fever vaccination. Study-wide conclusions, independent of this receptor: A small fraction of clonotypes appeared in both the CD4 and CD8 compartments, likely as a result of convergent recombination. Most clones expanded after primary vaccination (approximately 97% of CD4 and roughly 90% of CD8) were re-detected after the booster, suggesting that broad memory maintenance occurred. Computational filtering was required because FACS-sorted repertoires could contain abundant contaminating clonotypes from the bulk population. Because only two donors were included in the study, the extent to which the findings can be generalized is limited. Compared with the primary T-cell response, the secondary T-cell response was faster but weaker, reaching its peak on day 5 rather than on day 15.

Sample treatment or condition, as interpreted from the label and publication: live attenuated yellow fever vaccine strain. At each blood-draw timepoint, two biological replicates of bulk PBMCs were obtained. A standard Ficoll-Paque protocol was used to isolate PBMCs from peripheral blood. RNA was extracted with TriZol from bulk PBMCs, CD4 and CD8 fractions, and dextramer-positive and dextramer-negative fractions. The CDR3 has 15 amino acids, counting the end cysteine and phenylalanine. Of all the DNA, just the CDR3 is kept, 45 bases in frame from base 1. V was cut back by 4 bases and J by 3 bases, leaving a gap of 12 bases between them. CDR1 and CDR2 were assigned from the germline V gene (reference sequence) as MNHEY and SMNVEV.

The chain is encoded by TRBV27 joined to TRBJ1-4; 6 matching bases give a weak D call of TRBD1. The source is a man younger than 35 who received the YFV17D yellow fever vaccine. This material consisted of PBMCs, taken 15 days after the yellow fever booster vaccination. The CDR3 in this case is CASSWGGGSNEKLFF. The DNA reads TGTGCCAGCAGTTGGGGGGGCGGCTCTAATGAAAAACTGTTTTTT.